Shown below are 30 T cell receptor beta chains from a single sample sequenced in a study of cytomegalovirus exposure and HLA in healthy donors. The PCR made use of 60 Vbeta and 13 Jbeta primers. Data came from immunoSEQ multiplex PCR; TCRdb stores just in-frame clones and leaves some out. Of around 150,000 clones listed, 70% to 80% are singletons. Sequencing was done on a sample of PBMCs. The receptors were gathered from a male donor in good health and CMV-seronegative.

This CDR3 reads CASSALVAGYNEQFF. In nucleotides, the CDR3 is TGTGCCAGCAGCGCCCTGGTAGCGGGGTACAATGAGCAGTTCTTC. The gene calls are TRBV9 and TRBJ2-1; 8 nucleotides agree with TRBD2. There are 15 residues in the CDR3. Germline values: CDR1 SGDLS, CDR2 YYNGEE. The ends lost 3 bases at V and 4 bases at J; junction bases unmatched: 6.

Only one count was recorded for this clone. The genes are TRBV4-3 and TRBJ1-1; weak D call: TRBD1 (5 bases). The V end lost 0 bases, the J end lost 0 bases, and 11 bases lay between the germline ends. The CDR3 length is 16 residues. Germline CDR1 LGHNA, CDR2 YSLEER. The CDR3, as DNA: TGCGCCAGCAGCCAAGATCCCCCAGGGTTGAACACTGAAGCTTTCTTT. Its translation: CASSQDPPGLNTEAFF.

This clone was counted a few times. At the DNA level, this CDR3 is encoded by other sequences in the same sample as well. The genes are TRBV7-3 and TRBJ1-1, with D possibly TRBD1 on 5 matching bases. Per germline, CDR1 SGHTA and CDR2 FQGTGA. The ends were cut back, 3 bases at V and 1 base at J, with 6 bases in the middle. This CDR3 spans 13 amino acids. The CDR3, as DNA: TGTGCCAGCAGCTTCGGGGGGAACACTGAAGCTTTCTTT. It encodes CASSFGGNTEAFF.

This CDR3 is CASSLDPAGVEQYF. CDR3 nucleotide sequence: TGCGCCAGCAGCTTGGATCCCGCAGGGGTCGAGCAGTACTTC. The chain couples TRBV5-1 to TRBJ2-7, with D maybe TRBD1 (6 bases). The CDR3 is 14 residues long. The germline V and J ends were trimmed by 0 bases and 6 bases, with 13 bases remaining between them. Germline CDR1 SGHRS, CDR2 YFSETQ.

The V and J genes are TRBV29-1 and TRBJ2-4; 7 nucleotides match TRBD1. The junction had 8 bases not matched to a gene; V was cut back by 7 bases and J by 5 bases. This CDR3 is 13 amino acids long. CDR1 is SQVTM, CDR2 ANQGSEA, per germline. The CDR3 DNA follows: TGCAGCGGCTGGACAGGAGAAGAAAACATTCAGTACTTC. Translated, it gives CSGWTGEENIQYF. Drawing the rest from reference TRBV29-1 and TRBJ2-4, the complete variable domain is SAVISQKPSRDICQRGTSLTIQCQVDSQVTMMFWYRQQPGQSLTLIATANQGSEATYESGFVIDKFPISRPNLTFSTLTVSNMSPEDSSIYLCSGWTGEENIQYFGAGTRLSVL.

The rearrangement links TRBV30 to TRBJ2-1; 8 positions agree with TRBD2. Germline V gene data show CDR1 as GTSNPN and CDR2 as SVGIG (reference sequence). The J segment lost 9 bases and the V segment lost 1 base, leaving 11 bases of the junction unmatched. This CDR3 is built from 15 residues. CDR3 protein: CAWSANSGVLSEQFF. CDR3 nucleotide sequence: TGTGCCTGGAGTGCGAATAGCGGGGTCCTCTCTGAGCAGTTCTTC.

This chain uses TRBV28 with TRBJ1-1, with TRBD1 matching 8 bases. The CDR3 runs 14 residues. The germline CDR1 and CDR2 sequences are MDHEN and SYDVKM. The junction had 9 bases not matched to a gene; V was cut back by 8 bases and J by 4 bases. The CDR3 here is CASPPGTGSTEAFF. The CDR3 bases are TGTGCCAGCCCCCCGGGGACAGGCTCCACTGAAGCTTTCTTT.

The chain joins TRBV28 to TRBJ1-4; D possibly corresponds to TRBD1 (5 bases). With 8 bases removed from V and 4 bases from J, the gap between germline ends came to 17 bases. Germline V lookup: CDR1 MDHEN, CDR2 SYDVKM. The CDR3 is 15 residues long. Here the CDR3 DNA reads TGTGCCAGCCAACCCTGGGGGGAGGGTAATGAAAAACTGTTTTTT. Its translation: CASQPWGEGNEKLFF.

V gene TRBV5-6 combines with J gene TRBJ2-5, with TRBD1 matching 8 bases. The CDR3 contains 16 residues. Germline V lookup: CDR1 SGHDT, CDR2 YYEEEE. The ends lost 4 bases at V and 1 base at J; junction bases unmatched: 9. DNA for the CDR3: TGTGCCAGCAGCCGGTGGACAGGGCTATTCCAAGAGACCCAGTACTTC. Protein: CASSRWTGLFQETQYF.

The CDR3 loop is CASSLSGTSGDTDTQYF. The CDR3 DNA sequence: TGCGCCAGCAGCTTGTCAGGGACTAGCGGGGACACAGATACGCAGTATTTT. This chain joins TRBV5-1 and TRBJ2-3; 13 nucleotides line up with TRBD2. The trim removed 1 base at V and 2 bases at J, leaving 4 bases unmatched. The germline CDR1 and CDR2 sequences are SGHRS and YFSETQ. CDR3 length: 17 residues. Full variable domain (remainder filled in from reference TRBV5-1 and TRBJ2-3): KAGVTQTPRYLIKTRGQQVTLSCSPISGHRSVSWYQQTPGQGLQFLFEYFSETQRNKGNFPGRFSGRQFSNSRSEMNVSTLELGDSALYLCASSLSGTSGDTDTQYFGPGTRLTVL.

This clone has just one count. V is TRBV5-1 and J is TRBJ2-7; a weak D match, TRBD1 (6 bases). There are 14 residues in the CDR3. CDR1 is SGHRS and CDR2 is YFSETQ in the germline V gene. V was shortened by 7 bases and J by 3 bases, with 17 bases between the two germline ends. CDR3 nucleotides: TGCGCCAGCGCAGGAACAGGGCGCTTCTACGAGCAGTACTTC. It codes for CASAGTGRFYEQYF.

This chain joins TRBV4-3 and TRBJ1-1; weak D call: TRBD1 (6 bases). The CDR3 is made up of 15 amino acids. Trimming took off 2 bases at V and 3 bases at J, with 13 bases between the two ends. Germline CDR1 is LGHNA and CDR2 is YSLEER. CDR3 coding DNA: TGCGCCAGCAGCCAACGATACAGGGCGGACACTGAAGCTTTCTTT. It yields the protein CASSQRYRADTEAFF.

A remark on this clone: An end of the junction does not agree with germline; a read error may underlie this. V is TRBV6-5 and J is TRBJ1-1, with D unresolved. Germline loops: CDR1 MNHEY, CDR2 SVGAGI. The length of the CDR3 is 12 residues. The CDR3 DNA sequence: TGTGCCAGCAGTTCGGGGAACGCTGAAGCTTTCTTT. It encodes CASSSGNAEAFF.

This clone appeared once. This chain connects TRBV5-1 to TRBJ2-7; 9 positions agree with TRBD1. V shed 0 bases and J 6 bases; nucleotides not matched to a gene: 4. The CDR3 has 14 amino acids. The germline V gene has CDR1 SGHRS and CDR2 YFSETQ. CDR3: CASSLEGQGREQYF. The DNA of the CDR3 is TGCGCCAGCAGCTTGGAGGGACAGGGACGCGAGCAGTACTTC.

The CDR3 region is CASSQDFGGVKAGYTF. The CDR3 DNA follows: TGCGCCAGCAGCCAAGATTTCGGCGGGGTGAAGGCTGGCTACACCTTC. The V gene is TRBV4-3, the J gene TRBJ1-2; D is ambiguous. V was cut by 0 bases and J by 7 bases, with 18 bases left in between. This CDR3 contains 16 residues. Germline CDR1 LGHNA, CDR2 YSLEER.

This chain connects TRBV28 to TRBJ2-7; 7 bases map to TRBD1. Germline V gene sequence: CDR1 MDHEN, CDR2 SYDVKM. The CDR3 loop spans 13 amino acids. V shed 8 bases, J shed 2 bases, and the junction held 6 bases outside the gene matches. In DNA, the CDR3 is TGTGCCAGCTCCCGGGGACAGACCTACGAGCAGTACTTC. This sequence encodes CASSRGQTYEQYF. Looking up the rest from reference TRBV28 and TRBJ2-7 gives the full variable domain: DVKVTQSSRYLVKRTGEKVFLECVQDMDHENMFWYRQDPGLGLRLIYFSYDVKMKEKGDIPEGYSVSREKKERFSLILESASTNQTSMYLCASSRGQTYEQYFGPGTRLTVT.

V gene TRBV7-7 combines with J gene TRBJ2-5, with 11 bases aligning to TRBD2. Trimming cost V 5 bases and J 8 bases; bases outside gene matches: 10. The CDR3 totals 15 residues. Looked up from germline, CDR1 is SSHAT and CDR2 is FNYEAQ (reference sequence). CDR3 nucleotides: TGTGCCAGCAGCGCCGGGACTAGCGGACTAGGTACCCAGTACTTC. Translation gives CASSAGTSGLGTQYF. Combining the CDR3 with reference TRBV7-7 and TRBJ2-5 gives the whole variable domain GAGVSQSPRYKVTKRGQDVTLRCDPISSHATLYWYQQALGQGPEFLTYFNYEAQPDKSGLPSDRFSAERPEGSISTLTIQRTEQRDSAMYRCASSAGTSGLGTQYFGPGTRLLVL.

The chain is built from TRBV4-2 and TRBJ1-5, with 9 bases fitting TRBD1. With V trimmed by 2 bases and J by 2 bases, 4 bases remained unmatched. The CDR3 sequence is 16 residues long. Germline CDR1 is LGHNA and CDR2 is YNFKEQ. The CDR3 nucleotides read TGTGCCAGCAGCCAATCACAGGGGGCCCGCAATCAGCCCCAGCATTTT. Translating it yields CASSQSQGARNQPQHF.

The CDR3 sequence is CASSFPFGELFF. The CDR3 DNA follows: TGCGCCAGCAGCTTCCCCTTCGGGGAGCTGTTTTTT. The chain combines TRBV5-1 with TRBJ2-2, with D hard to call. Trimming pared 2 bases from V and 7 bases from J, leaving 6 bases between. CDR1 and CDR2 (germline): SGHRS, YFSETQ. This CDR3 has 12 amino acids.

This clone showed up just once. V and J are TRBV27 and TRBJ1-2; D unresolved. V was trimmed by 5 bases and J by 8 bases, leaving 18 bases between them. Germline V lookup: CDR1 MNHEY, CDR2 SMNVEV (reference sequence). This CDR3 has 14 amino acids. The CDR3 DNA follows: TGTGCCAGCAGTCCCTTCGGCCGTATGGAGGGCTACACCTTC. It translates to CASSPFGRMEGYTF.

This clone was detected once. For the CDR3, the DNA is TGTGCCAGCAGTTTAGCGACAGGGGCCATTGGAGGCTACACCTTC. Its protein product is CASSLATGAIGGYTF. The chain uses TRBV27 and TRBJ1-2; 8 bases fit TRBD1. CDR1 and CDR2 from the germline V gene are MNHEY and SMNVEV (reference sequence). With 2 bases clipped from V and 8 bases from J, the junction kept 10 bases outside the gene matches. This CDR3 contains 15 residues.

The chain uses TRBV5-1 and TRBJ2-5; D is perhaps TRBD1 (6 bases). The CDR3 runs to 14 residues. Germline V gene lookup returns CDR1 SGHRS and CDR2 YFSETQ. V was pared by 0 bases and J by 2 bases, with 8 bases between. The CDR3 DNA reads as TGCGCCAGCAGCTTGGATGGACAGCAAGAGACCCAGTACTTC. It specifies CASSLDGQQETQYF.

The genes are TRBV27 and TRBJ2-7; TRBD1 matches 9 bases. The CDR3 runs 13 residues. The ends lost 6 bases at V and 4 bases at J; junction bases unmatched: 4. Germline-derived CDR1 and CDR2 are MNHEY and SMNVEV (reference sequence). DNA for the CDR3: TGTGCCAGCAGCTGGGGACAGGGTTACGAGCAGTACTTC. This codes for CASSWGQGYEQYF.

This rearrangement joins TRBV6-5 to TRBJ1-6; a possible D gene is TRBD1 (5 bases). V lost 5 bases and J lost 9, with 11 bases in between. Germline CDR1 reads MNHEY; CDR2 reads SVGAGI. The CDR3 has 13 amino acids. This CDR3 is CASSGALGSPLHF. For the CDR3, the DNA is TGTGCCAGCAGTGGGGCCTTAGGTTCACCCCTCCACTTT.

The genes are TRBV10-2 and TRBJ2-4; D may be TRBD1 (5 bases). V was trimmed by 4 bases and J by 6 bases, leaving 10 bases between them. Germline-derived CDR1 and CDR2 are WSHSY and SAAADI. The CDR3 spans 13 residues. The CDR3: CASSVSGLNIQYF. CDR3 nucleotides: TGCGCCAGCAGTGTATCAGGGTTAAACATTCAGTACTTC.

V is TRBV27 and J is TRBJ2-7, with 9 bases fitting TRBD2. The CDR3 is 16 amino acids. J was trimmed by 0 bases and V by 7 bases; bases with no gene match: 10. The germline V gene encodes CDR1 MNHEY and CDR2 SMNVEV (reference sequence). The CDR3 DNA sequence: TGTGCCAGCAAAGTCAGTAGCGGGGGAGTCTCCTACGAGCAGTACTTC. This sequence encodes CASKVSSGGVSYEQYF.

A word on this clone: One junction end does not reproduce the germline sequence, and a read error may be involved. V and J are TRBV9 and TRBJ1-2; 9 bases are shared with TRBD1. CDR3 size: 17 residues. Germline CDR1 reads SGDLS; CDR2 reads YYNGEE. The DNA of the CDR3 is TGTGCCAGCAGCGGCCACAGGGACAGGGCTCCAAACTACGGCTACACCTTC. It translates to CASSGHRDRAPNYGYTF.

The CDR3 sequence is CASSEVSEAFF. In nucleotides, the CDR3 is TGTGCCAGCAGTGAAGTTAGTGAAGCTTTCTTT. The chain carries TRBV6-5 and TRBJ1-1; no reliable D call. Germline V gene lookup returns CDR1 MNHEY and CDR2 SVGAGI. The germline V and J ends were trimmed by 5 bases and 7 bases, with 8 bases remaining between them. CDR3 size: 11 residues.

The chain has TRBV27 and TRBJ2-2, with TRBD1 matching 8 bases. V dropped 3 bases and J dropped 1; count of bases not matched to a gene: 7. The CDR3 loop spans 17 amino acids. Germline V gives CDR1 MNHEY, CDR2 SMNVEV (reference sequence). The CDR3 sequence is CASSFDAGTGNTGELFF. As DNA, the CDR3 is TGTGCCAGCAGTTTCGACGCCGGGACAGGGAACACCGGGGAGCTGTTTTTT.

This clone was counted a single time. V and J are TRBV7-9 and TRBJ1-4, with TRBD1 identical over 10 bases. Germline assignment: CDR1 SEHNR and CDR2 FQNEAQ (reference sequence). The CDR3 covers 16 residues. V was clipped by 5 bases and J by 8 bases; unmatched bases: 11. The CDR3 protein is CASSHAGGTGVEKLFF. CDR3 DNA sequence: TGTGCCAGCAGCCATGCCGGGGGGACAGGGGTCGAAAAACTGTTTTTT.